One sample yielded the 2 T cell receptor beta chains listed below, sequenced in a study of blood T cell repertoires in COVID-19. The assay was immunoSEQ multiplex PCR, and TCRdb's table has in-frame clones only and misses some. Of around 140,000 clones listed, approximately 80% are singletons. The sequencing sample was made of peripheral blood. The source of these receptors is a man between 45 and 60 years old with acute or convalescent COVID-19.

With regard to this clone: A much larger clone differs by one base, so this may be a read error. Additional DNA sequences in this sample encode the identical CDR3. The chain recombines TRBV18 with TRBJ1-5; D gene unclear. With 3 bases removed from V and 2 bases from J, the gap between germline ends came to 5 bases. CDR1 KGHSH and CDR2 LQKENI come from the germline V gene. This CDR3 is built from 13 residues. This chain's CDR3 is CASSPGGNQPQHF. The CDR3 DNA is TGTGCCAGCTCACCGGGAGGCAATCAGCCCCAGCATTTT.

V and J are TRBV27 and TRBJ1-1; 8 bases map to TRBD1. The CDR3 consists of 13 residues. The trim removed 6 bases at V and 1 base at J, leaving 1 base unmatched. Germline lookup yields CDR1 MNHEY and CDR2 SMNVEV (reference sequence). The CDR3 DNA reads TGTGCCAGCAGGGGGACAGGGAACACTGAAGCTTTCTTT. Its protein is CASRGTGNTEAFF.